This T cell receptor beta chain is drawn from a study of a mutant IDH1 vaccine in newly diagnosed glioma. About the study: In the visit schedule, V12 fell in week 35, while V13 fell in week 47.

The table came from immunoSEQ multiplex PCR; TCRdb's copy has only in-frame clones and leaves some out. The table includes tens of thousands of clones, roughly four fifths detected once. The length of the CDR3 is 15 residues. Germline values: CDR1 MNHEY, CDR2 SVGAGI. Of note for this clone: Its antigen is not known. The junction departs from germline at one end; a sequencing error may be responsible.

The time point denotes: week 47, end of study. Every vaccination contained 300 ug of the mutant IDH1 20-mer peptide and was paired with topical imiquimod. Patients underwent eight vaccinations, which took place in weeks 1, 3, 5, 7, 11, 15, 19 and 23. The donors' diagnosis was new WHO grade 3 or 4 astrocytoma that was IDH1-mutant and ATRX-lost. The study's findings and limits: The authors found pseudoprogression apparently unrelated to changes in top peripheral T cell clonotypes.

The rearrangement links TRBV6-5 to TRBJ1-5, with unresolved D. The sequencing used PBMCs, collected from a glioma patient whose treatment included an IDH1 peptide vaccine. This receptor was identified in a man aged 25 to 40 with glioma. The CDR3 bases are TGTGCCAGCAGTTACTCCGGGAGCGGCAAGCAGCCCCAGCATTTT. Translation gives CASSYSGSGKQPQHF.